The next 25 T cell receptor beta chains were all read from a single sample in a study of shared clonotypes between healthy human individuals. TCRdb's copy holds only in-frame clones and misses some; the assay was immunoSEQ multiplex PCR. This sample yields approximately 2.5 million clones, of which approximately 93% are seen a single time; approximately 0.36% belongs to the top ten. Sequencing used naive CD4+ T cells from PBMCs. Subset indicated: CD45RA+ positively selected. These receptors were collected from a man younger than 35 in good health. Some clones in this sample may be carry-over from other donors' samples.

The chain couples TRBV7-3 to TRBJ2-1; D is ambiguous. Trimming stripped 0 bases from V and 5 bases from J, with 5 bases between. CDR1 is SGHTA, CDR2 FQGTGA, per germline. This CDR3 contains 13 residues. DNA of the CDR3: TGTGCCAGCAGCTTAACTCCCAACAATGAGCAGTTCTTC. Its protein product is CASSLTPNNEQFF. The variable domain in full, completed from reference TRBV7-3 and TRBJ2-1, reads GAGVSQTPSNKVTEKGKYVELRCDPISGHTALYWYRQSLGQGPEFLIYFQGTGAADDSGLPNDRFFAVRPEGSVSTLKIQRTERGDSAVYLCASSLTPNNEQFFGPGTRLTVL.

The J gene is TRBJ2-3, the V gene TRBV6-5; D gene unclear. There are 15 residues in the CDR3. V dropped 6 bases and J dropped 7 bases, with 20 bases sitting between them. CDR1 and CDR2 (germline): MNHEY, SVGAGI. In DNA, the CDR3 is TGTGCCAGCAGGATTACGGGCCTAATGGTGAATACGCAGTATTTT. Translation: CASRITGLMVNTQYF.

This rearrangement joins TRBV19 to TRBJ2-1; perhaps TRBD2 as D (6 bases). Germline CDR1 LNHDA, CDR2 SQIVND (reference sequence). V was clipped by 6 bases and J by 1 base, with 16 bases between them. CDR3 length equals 16 residues. CDR3: CASRGPGLISYNEQFF. CDR3 sequence (DNA): TGTGCCAGTAGGGGACCGGGACTTATTTCCTACAATGAGCAGTTCTTC.

The V and J genes are TRBV6-5 and TRBJ1-1, with a tentative D call TRBD1 (5 bases). The V and J ends lost 7 bases and 5 bases respectively, with 17 bases between them. The CDR3 is 14 amino acids. Germline loops: CDR1 MNHEY, CDR2 SVGAGI. CDR3 bases: TGTGCCAGCACCCGTGCGGCAGGGTCGACTGAAGCTTTCTTT. It specifies CASTRAAGSTEAFF.

Remarks on this clone: The sample carries other DNA sequences with the same CDR3. This rearrangement joins TRBV28 to TRBJ2-7; TRBD2 matches 11 bases. Trimming removed 5 bases from V and 1 base from J; junction bases left unmatched: 4. The germline V gene encodes CDR1 MDHEN and CDR2 SYDVKM. This CDR3 contains 15 residues. For the CDR3, the DNA is TGTGCCAGCAGTCCAGGGACTAGCGGATCCTACGAGCAGTACTTC. It yields the protein CASSPGTSGSYEQYF.

The rearrangement uses TRBV19 and TRBJ1-4; D not certain. The CDR3 is 15 residues long. Germline V gene sequence: CDR1 LNHDA, CDR2 SQIVND (reference sequence). Trimming took 6 bases from V and 0 from J, leaving 11 bases between them. Written as DNA, the CDR3 is TGTGCCAGTAGCCCCAGCGGAGCAACTAATGAAAAACTGTTTTTT. Translating it yields CASSPSGATNEKLFF.

The rearrangement joins TRBV28 to TRBJ1-2; maybe TRBD1 (5 bases). Germline assignment: CDR1 MDHEN and CDR2 SYDVKM. The CDR3 has 15 residues. V gave up 4 bases and J gave up 7 bases, with 19 bases separating them. In nucleotides, the CDR3 is TGTGCCAGCAGTTCTATCCAGGGCTTACCTGGTGGCTACACCTTC. Encoded protein: CASSSIQGLPGGYTF.

The rearrangement uses TRBV5-6 and TRBJ1-5; D is uncertain. Germline V gene data show CDR1 as SGHDT and CDR2 as YYEEEE. The V and J ends lost 1 base and 4 bases respectively, with 3 bases between them. The CDR3 contains 12 residues. The chain's CDR3 is CASSLQNQPQHF. The CDR3 DNA reads as TGTGCCAGCAGCTTGCAGAATCAGCCCCAGCATTTT.

This clone was counted between two and nine times. In DNA, the CDR3 is TGTGCCACTCGGAAGGACGGAGGGCCCGATCAGCCCCAGCATTTT. Protein product: CATRKDGGPDQPQHF. The rearrangement links TRBV2 to TRBJ1-5; D gene unclear. CDR1 and CDR2 (germline): SNHLY, FYNNEI. V dropped 10 bases and J dropped 5 bases, with 21 bases sitting between them. This CDR3 has 15 residues.

As regards this clone: Its ends do not fully match the called genes, so a read error is possible. The V gene is TRBV19, the J gene TRBJ2-5, with D unresolved. This CDR3 contains 12 residues. CDR1 is LNHDA and CDR2 is SQIVND in the germline V gene (reference sequence). Here the CDR3 reads CASSIDRSHPHF. The CDR3, as DNA: TGTGCCAGTAGTATAGACAGGAGCCACCCGCACTTC.

J is TRBJ2-3 and V is TRBV5-1, with 12 positions matching TRBD2. The V gene end was trimmed by 0 bases and the J gene end by 3 bases; junction bases not matched to a gene: 8. The CDR3 length is 18 residues. Germline V lookup: CDR1 SGHRS, CDR2 YFSETQ. The CDR3, as DNA: TGCGCCAGCAGCTTGGGAAATCTAGCGGGAGGGTTAACAGATACGCAGTATTTT. Protein product: CASSLGNLAGGLTDTQYF.

The genes are TRBV11-3 and TRBJ2-3; no firm D call. V lost 0 bases to trimming and J lost 3 bases, with 4 bases between them. The CDR3 is 13 residues long. Germline lookup yields CDR1 SGHNT and CDR2 YENEEA. Here the CDR3 DNA reads TGTGCCAGCAGCTTAGATAGGACAGATACGCAGTATTTT. Translation: CASSLDRTDTQYF.

The chain carries TRBV10-2 and TRBJ2-3, with 10 nucleotides matching TRBD2. Per the germline V gene, CDR1 is WSHSY and CDR2 is SAAADI. The V gene end was trimmed by 8 bases and the J gene end by 4 bases; junction bases not matched to a gene: 3. The CDR3 contains 13 residues. As DNA, the CDR3 is TGCGCCAGCGGGACTAGCGTGGCAGATACGCAGTATTTT. Its protein is CASGTSVADTQYF.

This chain connects TRBV7-8 to TRBJ2-1; D is possibly TRBD2 (7 bases). The germline V gene has CDR1 SGHVS and CDR2 FQNEAQ. Trimming took off 1 base at V and 2 bases at J, with 12 bases between the two ends. CDR3 length: 16 residues. The CDR3 loop reads CASSLGPGGPYNEQFF. In DNA, the CDR3 is TGTGCCAGCAGCTTAGGTCCCGGGGGGCCCTACAATGAGCAGTTCTTC.

The chain carries TRBV19 and TRBJ2-7; 9 bases are shared with TRBD1. Germline V CDR1 and CDR2: LNHDA, SQIVND (reference sequence). J lost 2 bases, V lost 1 base, and 9 bases had no gene match. The CDR3 has 17 residues. CDR3 nucleotide sequence: TGTGCCAGTAGTATAGGCCCCGGGACAGGGAGACCCTACGAGCAGTACTTC. Amino acid sequence: CASSIGPGTGRPYEQYF. The variable domain in full, with the rest retrieved from reference TRBV19 and TRBJ2-7, is DGGITQSPKYLFRKEGQNVTLSCEQNLNHDAMYWYRQDPGQGLRLIYYSQIVNDFQKGDIAEGYSVSREKKESFPLTVTSAQKNPTAFYLCASSIGPGTGRPYEQYFGPGTRLTVT.

The chain uses TRBV7-9 and TRBJ2-3; 11 bases are shared with TRBD2. CDR3 length: 14 amino acids. Germline V CDR1 and CDR2: SEHNR, FQNEAQ (reference sequence). The ends lost 3 bases at V and 6 bases at J; junction bases unmatched: 2. The DNA for the CDR3 is TGTGCCAGCAGCTTCACTAGCGGGAGCGATACGCAGTATTTT. Its translation is CASSFTSGSDTQYF.

The V call is TRBV7-2, the J call TRBJ2-1; 8 bases agree with TRBD1. The V gene end was trimmed by 5 bases and the J gene end by 12 bases; junction bases not matched to a gene: 12. Germline V gene lookup returns CDR1 SGHTA and CDR2 FQGNSA. The CDR3 spans 14 residues. CDR3 loop: CASSLGTGSQPQFF. The DNA of the CDR3 is TGTGCCAGCAGCCTCGGGACAGGCTCACAACCGCAGTTCTTC.

This chain joins TRBV28 and TRBJ1-2; the D gene is possibly TRBD1 (5 bases). Germline V gene data show CDR1 as MDHEN and CDR2 as SYDVKM. CDR3 length: 16 residues. The V end was cut by 2 bases, the J end by 4 bases, with 17 bases between. The DNA for the CDR3 is TGTGCCAGCAGTTTAGGGGGGGGACGGAACTTCTATGGCTACACCTTC. This encodes CASSLGGGRNFYGYTF.

A single count supports this clone. The chain carries TRBV5-1 and TRBJ2-3, with D maybe TRBD2 (6 bases). Trimming removed 8 bases at V and 5 bases at J, with 18 bases between. The CDR3 runs to 14 residues. Germline CDR1 and CDR2: SGHRS and YFSETQ. CDR3 region: CASMSGSPGDTQYF. CDR3 coding DNA: TGCGCCAGTATGAGCGGGTCCCCGGGAGATACGCAGTATTTT.

Comments on this clone: Other DNA sequences of this sample code for an identical CDR3. The rearrangement links TRBV18 to TRBJ2-3; D remains ambiguous. V lost 3 bases and J lost 6, with 4 bases in between. This CDR3 region has 11 residues. In germline, CDR1 is KGHSH, CDR2 LQKENI. The CDR3 protein is CASSPSDTQYF. The CDR3 DNA follows: TGTGCCAGCTCACCTTCGGATACGCAGTATTTT.

The rearrangement uses TRBV10-1 and TRBJ2-3, with 11 bases aligning to TRBD2. Germline CDR1 and CDR2: WNHNN and SYGVQD (reference sequence). This CDR3 has 17 residues. The ends lost 3 bases at V and 2 bases at J; junction bases unmatched: 7. This CDR3 reads CASSDVGTSGNTDTQYF. The CDR3 nucleotides read TGCGCCAGCAGTGATGTGGGGACTAGCGGAAACACAGATACGCAGTATTTT.

The sample holds one count of this clone. This rearrangement joins TRBV7-7 to TRBJ2-5, with TRBD1 identical over 8 bases. The germline V gene has CDR1 SSHAT and CDR2 FNYEAQ (reference sequence). The CDR3 is 14 amino acids. V trimming: 6 bases; J trimming: 2 bases; junction bases outside the gene matches: 5. CDR3 in DNA: TGTGCCAGCAGAGGGACAGGAGGGCAAGAGACCCAGTACTTC. Protein product: CASRGTGGQETQYF.

Comment on this clone: The sample contains more than one DNA sequence encoding this CDR3. This sequence joins TRBV5-1 and TRBJ1-5; D may be TRBD1 (5 bases). The CDR3 has 15 residues. CDR1 is SGHRS and CDR2 is YFSETQ in the germline V gene. The V end was cut by 0 bases, the J end by 1 base, with 8 bases between. CDR3 nucleotides: TGCGCCAGCAGCTTGGATGGGGGAAGCAATCAGCCCCAGCATTTT. The encoded protein is CASSLDGGSNQPQHF.

CDR3 nucleotide sequence: TGTGCCAGCAGTTCCCGGACTTCCTACAATGAGCAGTTCTTC. Its translation is CASSSRTSYNEQFF. The rearrangement joins TRBV27 to TRBJ2-1; a weak D match, TRBD2 (5 bases). The CDR3 spans 14 residues. Germline CDR1 is MNHEY and CDR2 is SMNVEV (reference sequence). V dropped 4 bases and J dropped 1 base, with 8 bases sitting between them.

The J gene is TRBJ2-1, the V gene TRBV13; 7 nucleotides align to TRBD2. This CDR3 has 16 residues. CDR1 is PRHDT and CDR2 is FYEKMQ in the germline V gene (reference sequence). V shed 1 base and J 4 bases; nucleotides not matched to a gene: 7. CDR3 nucleotides: TGTGCCAGCAGCTTAGAGGCGGGAGCGGGGTACAATGAGCAGTTCTTC. It codes for CASSLEAGAGYNEQFF.